A selection of T cell receptor beta chains follows, all from one sample in a study of long-term antiretroviral therapy in people with HIV. Method: immunoSEQ multiplex PCR; TCRdb's copy keeps in-frame clones and lacks some. The table lists 15,000 to 20,000 clones, around 79% of them singletons. Sequenced material: unsorted PBMCs, taken at the start of antiretroviral therapy, before treatment. Receptors originate from a man between 18 and 35 years old with HIV. Both conserved end residues are part of each CDR3. The D gene is left open where the match is weak. Rows give clone size only sometimes, using once, few, many, or a class for an expanded clone.

D | size | J | V | DNA | CDR3
- | - | TRBJ2-7 | TRBV6-6 | TGTGCCACCCGAGGTCTAAACAGAGGCGTTTACGAGCAGTACTTC | CATRGLNRGVYEQYF
- | - | TRBJ2-2 | TRBV19 | TGTGCCAGTAGTATCGCAGGGACGAGCACCGGGGAGCTGTTTTTT | CASSIAGTSTGELFF
TRBD1 | - | TRBJ1-4 | TRBV7-8 | TGTGCCAGCAGCTACTACCGAGGACAGGGAGCTAATGAAAAACTGTTTTTT | CASSYYRGQGANEKLFF
- | - | TRBJ1-1 | TRBV7-9 | TGTGCCAGCAGCCGAAGGACCACTGAAGCTTTCTTT | CASSRRTTEAFF
- | medium-sized | TRBJ2-7 | TRBV14 | TGTGCCAGCAGCCCTGGGACCCGTGTAGAGCAGTACTTC | CASSPGTRVEQYF
- | - | TRBJ1-1 | TRBV6-1 | TGTGCCAGCCGGCAGGGTGAGAGTACTGAAGCTTTCTTT | CASRQGESTEAFF
- | - | TRBJ2-7 | TRBV28 | TGTGCCAGCAATTTCAGGGCCAGTTACGAGCAGTACTTC | CASNFRASYEQYF
- | few | TRBJ1-2 | TRBV30 | TGTGCCGTGACGCCCGGAGGATCTTCTGGCTACACCTTC | CAVTPGGSSGYTF
- | - | TRBJ2-3 | TRBV2 | TGTGCCAGCAGTGATTGGTCGGGGATCACAGATACGCAGTATTTT | CASSDWSGITDTQYF
TRBD2 | - | TRBJ2-1 | TRBV6-4 | TGTGCCAGCAGCCAACTAGCGGGACTATACAATGAGCAGTTCTTC | CASSQLAGLYNEQFF
- | - | TRBJ2-7 | TRBV9 | TGTGCCAGCAGCGTATCCCCGTGGTACGAGCAGTACTTC | CASSVSPWYEQYF
- | - | TRBJ1-5 | TRBV28 | TGTGCCAGCAGTTCGACAATTCCCGAACCGCATTTT | CASSSTIPEPHF
- | - | TRBJ2-1 | TRBV5-6 | TGTGCCAGCAGCCCAGTAGCGCGGGCCAATGAGCAGTTCTTC | CASSPVARANEQFF
TRBD2 | - | TRBJ2-7 | TRBV2 | TGTGCCAGCAACCGGGGACTAGCCCCTTACGAGCAGTACTTC | CASNRGLAPYEQYF
- | few | TRBJ2-7 | TRBV19 | TGTGCCAGTAGTGCGGGTCCCTACGAGCAGTACTTC | CASSAGPYEQYF
- | - | TRBJ2-5 | TRBV5-1 | TGCGCCAGCAGCTTGGTGGATTTCCAAGAGACCCAGTACTTC | CASSLVDFQETQYF
TRBD1 | - | TRBJ2-3 | TRBV7-3 | TGTGCCAGCAGCTTATTGGGACAGGCAAGCACAGATACGCAGTATTTT | CASSLLGQASTDTQYF
- | - | TRBJ2-1 | TRBV7-2 | TGTGCCAGCAGCTTAGCCGTGGGAAACTATGAGCAGTTCTTC | CASSLAVGNYEQFF
- | - | TRBJ2-4 | TRBV23-1 | TGCGCCAGCAGTCAATTCCGCCCAGCGGTGGGAGCCAAAAACATTCAGTACTTC | CASSQFRPAVGAKNIQYF
- | few | TRBJ1-2 | TRBV5-1 | TGCGCCAGCGCAGAATTTCAGCAGCAGAACTATGGCTACACCTTC | CASAEFQQQNYGYTF
TRBD2 | once | TRBJ2-5 | TRBV6-4 | TGTGCCACCCTCAAGCGGGAGGATGTGGAGACCCAGTACTTC | CATLKREDVETQYF
TRBD1 | - | TRBJ1-1 | TRBV6-1 | TGTGCCAGCAGGGACAGGGCAGCAACTGAAGCTTTCTTT | CASRDRAATEAFF
- | - | TRBJ1-1 | TRBV6-4 | TGTGCCAGCAGTGACCGGGACAACACTGAAGCTTTCTTT | CASSDRDNTEAFF
TRBD1 | - | TRBJ1-1 | TRBV2 | TGTGCCAGCAGTTATACAGGGGAAATTGAAGCTTTCTTT | CASSYTGEIEAFF
TRBD2 | - | TRBJ2-1 | TRBV5-6 | TGTGCCAGCAGCTTGGAACTAGCGGGACCCAGCTCCTACAATGAGCAGTTCTTC | CASSLELAGPSSYNEQFF
- | - | TRBJ2-5 | TRBV7-9 | TGTGCCAGCAGCCCATCTGACGGGATAGAGACCCAGTACTTC | CASSPSDGIETQYF
TRBD1 | - | TRBJ1-5 | TRBV27 | TGTGCCAGCAGTCTACCGGGACAGTTCAAATATAGCAATCAGCCCCAGCATTTT | CASSLPGQFKYSNQPQHF
TRBD2 | medium-sized | TRBJ2-7 | TRBV6-5 | TGTGCCAGCAGCCGACCAGCGGGAGGGCCAATTGAGTTC | CASSRPAGGPIEF
- | - | TRBJ2-1 | TRBV29-1 | TGCAGCTTAAGAGGGCTACTCTACAATGAGCAGTTCTTC | CSLRGLLYNEQFF
TRBD1 | - | TRBJ2-7 | TRBV7-2 | TGTGCCAGCAGCCCTCAGTCAGGGGGAGTTTGGCCCTACGAGCAGTACTTC | CASSPQSGGVWPYEQYF
- | - | TRBJ2-4 | TRBV6-6 | TGTGCCAGCACCGAAAAAAACATTCAGTACTTC | CASTEKNIQYF